This T cell receptor beta chain came from a study of neurological immune-mediated disorders (dated by TCRdb to the late 2010s). Describing the broader study: Among the approximately 35 multiple sclerosis patients, relapsing-remitting MS was present in around 31 and secondary progressive MS was present in 3. The 95 to 110 TCR-beta libraries covered PBMC samples along with longitudinal samples, technical triplicates, and paired sorted CD4+ and CD8+ T-cell subsets. Of the 60 to 70 subjects in the cohort, about 15 were HAM/TSP patients, about 34 were multiple sclerosis patients, and around 20 were healthy controls. Peripheral blood TCR-beta repertoires from patients with HTLV-I-associated myelopathy (HAM/TSP), patients with multiple sclerosis, and healthy controls were compared in the study using UMI-based sequencing. Broader findings and caveats from the paper: In phylogenetic analysis, the repertoires of 18 of 34 MS patients grouped into a cluster of related CDR3 sequences, which suggests a possible signature at the repertoire level. No identical CDR3 amino acid sequences were shared among expanded clones across subjects, suggesting private TCR-beta repertoires in all groups. TCR clonal expansion was highest in HAM/TSP patients and lowest in MS patients, with MS patients falling below even healthy controls. The MS cluster was not associated with any clinical or MRI features, and the authors stated that larger cohorts are needed.

For unsorted PBMC libraries, 2 million PBMCs were used after storage in RNAlater at -80 degrees C until RNA extraction. The multiple sclerosis patients were enrolled in a US clinical protocol that used magnetic resonance imaging to evaluate disease progression. PBMCs were separated from peripheral blood using Ficoll-Hypaque density gradient centrifugation and then cryopreserved in liquid nitrogen. This clonotype showed up many times. Its antigen is still unknown. Base qualities are not recorded, but no much larger clone differs from it by a single base. V lost 3 bases and J lost 5 bases, and the count of bases not matched to a germline gene is 7. The CDR3, from cysteine to phenylalanine, totals 15 residues. The only DNA kept is the CDR3, 45 bases in frame from the first base. The germline V gene specifies KGHSH as CDR1 and LQKENI as CDR2. cDNA was synthesized by template-switch 5'RACE using a primer with a 10-nucleotide random unique molecular identifier that tagged each TCR transcript. Over 170 million TCR-beta sequences, covering 15-18 subjects, were produced in each sequencing run. The RNeasy kit was used for extraction of total RNA. Using the KAPA Real-time Library Amplification kit, TCR-beta VDJ regions were amplified with primers for the TCR constant region and the 5'RACE anchor. Sample indexes and Illumina adaptors were added in a first PCR, after which library yield was increased in a second PCR. After Ampure bead purification, the roughly 650 bp TCR product was size-selected on a 2% E-gel SizeSelection system. Before pooling, library quality was assessed on a Bioanalyzer, concentration was determined with Qubit, and library quantification was performed with the Kapa Library Quantification kit. An Illumina HiSeq 2500 was used to sequence the libraries paired-end at 2 x 150 bp. To increase sequence diversity, roughly 24-31% phiX was spiked into each library pool. The paper's data handling went like this. Quality-filtered reads were processed with the UMI-based MiGEC pipeline, which removed over 80% of raw TCR sequences during error correction. VDJ genes were aligned to IMGT germline references, and clonotypes were defined by unique CDR3 amino acid sequence plus V-J genes. VDJtools evaluated clonal expansion, Shannon diversity and CDR3 relatedness (CalcPairwiseDistances, ClusterSamples); CLCbio workbench built phylogenetic trees. Expanded clones were defined as having at least 8 unique UMIs, based on coefficient-of-variation modelling across technical triplicates. TCRdb handled the public reads itself, with Q25 trimming in fastp and clone calling in MiXCR, and kept productive beta chains. Rows with a matching CDR3 protein are joined into one entry that keeps the most common DNA and genes. TCRdb, not the original authors, processed these V and J calls. The sample table lists 54,000 or so distinct CDR3 sequences, roughly 3.8% of them with a count of one. The top ten hold roughly 7.1% of the sample.

This TCR came from a man between 60 and 75 years old with multiple sclerosis. The receptor chain draws on TRBV18 and TRBJ1-5, and TRBD1 aligns with 7 junction nucleotides. The sample taken for sequencing was PBMCs. The base sequence is TGTGCCAGCTCACCGGTCGCCAGGGGGGATCAGCCCCAGCATTTT. This codes for CASSPVARGDQPQHF.